The entry below describes one T cell receptor beta chain. Its antigen is undetermined. The source of the sample is a study of a mutant IDH1 vaccine in newly diagnosed glioma. Study-wide background: Vaccination began 4-6 weeks post radiotherapy alone, or with temozolomide cycles. Treated patients, around 60% male and roughly 38% female, averaged about 40 years of age. Regarding the study as a whole: Pseudoprogression appears to have had no connection to changes in top peripheral T cell clonotypes.

The time point denotes: week 23, last vaccination. What each vaccine dose contained was 300 ug of mutant IDH1 20-mer peptide, accompanied by topical imiquimod. Libraries were prepared by immunoSEQ multiplex PCR; TCRdb keeps only in-frame clonotypes and omits some of them. The sample yields approximately 82,000 clones, approximately 85% seen once. This CDR3 region has 19 residues. Germline CDR1 reads SEHNR; CDR2 reads FQNEAQ (reference sequence). Trimming stripped 5 bases from V and 3 bases from J, with 25 bases between. The specimen was PBMCs, collected from a glioma patient whose treatment included an IDH1 peptide vaccine. This chain joins TRBV7-9 and TRBJ2-2; perhaps TRBD2 as D (5 bases). The source of this sequence is a woman in her forties or fifties with glioma. The CDR3 coding sequence is TGTGCCAGCAGCAAAAGCAGATTCCTAGCAATGATGGACACCGGGGAGCTGTTTTTT. Translating it yields CASSKSRFLAMMDTGELFF.